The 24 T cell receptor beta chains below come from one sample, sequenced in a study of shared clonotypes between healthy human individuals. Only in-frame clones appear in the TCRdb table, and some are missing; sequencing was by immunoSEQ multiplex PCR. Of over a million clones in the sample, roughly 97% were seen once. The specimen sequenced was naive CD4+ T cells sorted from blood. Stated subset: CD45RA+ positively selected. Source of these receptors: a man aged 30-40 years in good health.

The CDR3 region is CASSRWTSGNNEQFF. The CDR3 DNA sequence: TGTGCCAGCAGCCGGTGGACTAGCGGAAACAATGAGCAGTTCTTC. V gene TRBV14 combines with J gene TRBJ2-1, with 10 bases aligning to TRBD2. This CDR3 comprises 15 residues. The V and J ends lost 4 bases and 5 bases, in that order; junction bases with no gene match: 5. In germline, CDR1 is SGHDN, CDR2 FVKESK.

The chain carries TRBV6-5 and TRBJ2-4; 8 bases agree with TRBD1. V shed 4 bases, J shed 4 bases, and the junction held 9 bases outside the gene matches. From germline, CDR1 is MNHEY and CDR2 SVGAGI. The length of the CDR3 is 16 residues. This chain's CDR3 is CASSFGVGQGKNIQYF. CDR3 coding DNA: TGTGCCAGCAGTTTCGGAGTCGGACAGGGAAAAAACATTCAGTACTTC.

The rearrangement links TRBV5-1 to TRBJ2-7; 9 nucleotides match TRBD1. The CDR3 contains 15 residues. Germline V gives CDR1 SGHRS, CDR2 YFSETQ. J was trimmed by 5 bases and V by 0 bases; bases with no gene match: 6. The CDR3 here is CASSLADRGGNEQYF. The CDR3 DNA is TGCGCCAGCAGCTTGGCGGACAGGGGAGGCAACGAGCAGTACTTC. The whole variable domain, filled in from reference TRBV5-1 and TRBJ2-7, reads KAGVTQTPRYLIKTRGQQVTLSCSPISGHRSVSWYQQTPGQGLQFLFEYFSETQRNKGNFPGRFSGRQFSNSRSEMNVSTLELGDSALYLCASSLADRGGNEQYFGPGTRLTVT.

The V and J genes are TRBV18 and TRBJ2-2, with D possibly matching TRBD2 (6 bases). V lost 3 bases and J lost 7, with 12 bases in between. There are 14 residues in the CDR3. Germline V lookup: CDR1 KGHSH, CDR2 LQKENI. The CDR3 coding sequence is TGTGCCAGCTCACCGTCGGGAGCGGGCGGGGAGCTGTTTTTT. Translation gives CASSPSGAGGELFF.

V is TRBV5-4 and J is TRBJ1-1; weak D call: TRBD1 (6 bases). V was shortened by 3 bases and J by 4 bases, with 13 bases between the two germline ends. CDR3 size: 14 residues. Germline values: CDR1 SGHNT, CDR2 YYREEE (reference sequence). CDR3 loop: CASSSATGATEAFF. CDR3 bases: TGTGCCAGCAGCTCGGCGACGGGGGCCACTGAAGCTTTCTTT. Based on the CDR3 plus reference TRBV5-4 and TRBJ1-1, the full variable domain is ETGVTQSPTHLIKTRGQQVTLRCSSQSGHNTVSWYQQALGQGPQFIFQYYREEENGRGNFPPRFSGLQFPNYSSELNVNALELDDSALYLCASSSATGATEAFFGQGTRLTVV.

CDR3 nucleotides: TGCGCCAGCAGCTTGGAGATAGGGAGCACTGAAGCTTTCTTT. Protein sequence: CASSLEIGSTEAFF. V gene TRBV5-1 combines with J gene TRBJ1-1; D remains ambiguous. Trimming removed 0 bases from V and 4 bases from J, with 10 bases in between. The CDR3 loop spans 14 amino acids. Germline V gene data show CDR1 as SGHRS and CDR2 as YFSETQ.

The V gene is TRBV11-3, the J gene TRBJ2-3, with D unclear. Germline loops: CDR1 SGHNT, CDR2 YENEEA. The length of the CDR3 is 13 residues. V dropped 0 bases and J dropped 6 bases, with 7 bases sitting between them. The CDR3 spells CASSLDLRDTQYF. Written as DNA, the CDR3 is TGTGCCAGCAGCTTAGATTTGAGGGATACGCAGTATTTT.

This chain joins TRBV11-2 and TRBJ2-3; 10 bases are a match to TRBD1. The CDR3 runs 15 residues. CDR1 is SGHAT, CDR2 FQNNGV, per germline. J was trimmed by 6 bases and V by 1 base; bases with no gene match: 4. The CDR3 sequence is CASSLVGQGLDTQYF. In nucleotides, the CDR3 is TGTGCCAGCAGCTTAGTGGGACAGGGGTTGGATACGCAGTATTTT.

Here the CDR3 DNA reads TGTGCCAGCAGCTTAGCTCTAGCTGAAAAACTGTTTTTT. Its translation is CASSLALAEKLFF. This chain uses TRBV7-7 with TRBJ1-4; the D is unclear. Germline V gene sequence: CDR1 SSHAT, CDR2 FNYEAQ (reference sequence). The V end was cut by 0 bases, the J end by 7 bases, with 6 bases between. The CDR3 is 13 amino acids.

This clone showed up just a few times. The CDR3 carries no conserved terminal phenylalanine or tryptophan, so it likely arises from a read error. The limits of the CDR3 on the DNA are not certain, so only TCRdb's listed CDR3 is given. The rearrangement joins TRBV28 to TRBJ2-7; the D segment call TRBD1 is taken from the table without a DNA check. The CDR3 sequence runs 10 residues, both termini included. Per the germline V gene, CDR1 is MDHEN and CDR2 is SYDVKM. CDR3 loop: CASSSRSDRR.

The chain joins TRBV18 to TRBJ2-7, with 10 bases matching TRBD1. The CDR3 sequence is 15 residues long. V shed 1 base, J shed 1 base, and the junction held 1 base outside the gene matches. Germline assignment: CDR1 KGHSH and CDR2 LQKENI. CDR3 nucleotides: TGTGCCAGCTCACCACGGGACAGGGGATCCTACGAGCAGTACTTC. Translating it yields CASSPRDRGSYEQYF. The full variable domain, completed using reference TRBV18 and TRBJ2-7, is NAGVMQNPRHLVRRRGQEARLRCSPMKGHSHVYWYRQLPEEGLKFMVYLQKENIIDESGMPKERFSAEFPKEGPSILRIQQVVRGDSAAYFCASSPRDRGSYEQYFGPGTRLTVT.

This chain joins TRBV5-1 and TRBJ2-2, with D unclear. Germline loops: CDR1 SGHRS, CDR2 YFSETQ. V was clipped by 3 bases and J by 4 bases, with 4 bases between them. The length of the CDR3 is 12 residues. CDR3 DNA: TGCGCCAGCAGCTCACTCACCGGGGAGCTGTTTTTT. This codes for CASSSLTGELFF.

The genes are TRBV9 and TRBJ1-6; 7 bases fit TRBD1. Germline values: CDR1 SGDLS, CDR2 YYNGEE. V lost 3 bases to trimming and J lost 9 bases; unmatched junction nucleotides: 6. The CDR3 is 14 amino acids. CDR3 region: CASSERDRVSPLHF. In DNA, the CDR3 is TGTGCCAGCAGCGAGAGAGACAGGGTTTCACCCCTCCACTTT.

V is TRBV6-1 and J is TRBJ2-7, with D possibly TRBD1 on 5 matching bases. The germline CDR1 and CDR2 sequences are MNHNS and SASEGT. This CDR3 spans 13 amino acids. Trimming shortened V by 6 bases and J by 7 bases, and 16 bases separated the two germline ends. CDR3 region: CASRSTGTPEQYF. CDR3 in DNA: TGTGCCAGCAGGTCAACAGGCACACCAGAGCAGTACTTC.

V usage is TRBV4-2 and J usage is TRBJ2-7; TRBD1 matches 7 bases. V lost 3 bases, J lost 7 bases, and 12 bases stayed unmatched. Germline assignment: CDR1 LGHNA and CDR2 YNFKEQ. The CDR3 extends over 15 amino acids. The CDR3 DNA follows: TGTGCCAGCAGCCAGGGGACAGCGGAGGTTCGAGAGCAGTACTTC. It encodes CASSQGTAEVREQYF.

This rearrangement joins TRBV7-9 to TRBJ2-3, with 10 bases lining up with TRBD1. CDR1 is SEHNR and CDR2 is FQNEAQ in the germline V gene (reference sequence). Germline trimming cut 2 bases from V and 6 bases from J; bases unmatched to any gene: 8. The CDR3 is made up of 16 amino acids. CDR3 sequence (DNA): TGTGCCAGCAGCTTATATGCGGGACAGGGGACTGATACGCAGTATTTT. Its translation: CASSLYAGQGTDTQYF.

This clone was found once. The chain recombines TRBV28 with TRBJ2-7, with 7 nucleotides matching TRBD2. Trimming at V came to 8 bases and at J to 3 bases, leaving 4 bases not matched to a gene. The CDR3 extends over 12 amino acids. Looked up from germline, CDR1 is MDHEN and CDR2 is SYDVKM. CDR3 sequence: CASASGVYEQYF. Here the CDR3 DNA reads TGTGCCAGCGCAAGCGGGGTCTACGAGCAGTACTTC.

CDR3 loop: CASSYTEAFF. The CDR3 DNA reads as TGTGCCAGCAGTTACACTGAAGCTTTCTTT. The chain carries TRBV6-6 and TRBJ1-1; D is unclear. Germline V gene data show CDR1 as MNHNY and CDR2 as SVGAGI (reference sequence). Trimming removed 2 bases at V and 5 bases at J, with 0 bases between. The CDR3 contains 10 residues.

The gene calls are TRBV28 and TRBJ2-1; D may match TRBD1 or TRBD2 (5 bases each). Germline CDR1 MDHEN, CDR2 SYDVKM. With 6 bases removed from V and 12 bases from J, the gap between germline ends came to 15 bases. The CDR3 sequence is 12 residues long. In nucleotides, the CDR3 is TGTGCCAGCAGAAGGGGACGCGAAAGGCAGTTCTTC. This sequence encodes CASRRGRERQFF. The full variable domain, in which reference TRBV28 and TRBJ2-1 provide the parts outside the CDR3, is DVKVTQSSRYLVKRTGEKVFLECVQDMDHENMFWYRQDPGLGLRLIYFSYDVKMKEKGDIPEGYSVSREKKERFSLILESASTNQTSMYLCASRRGRERQFFGPGTRLTVL.

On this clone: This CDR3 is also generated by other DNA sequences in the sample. DNA for the CDR3: TGCGCCAGCAGGGTCACAGATACGCAGTATTTT. It specifies CASRVTDTQYF. This chain connects TRBV5-1 to TRBJ2-3; no reliable D call. Trimming left V 5 bases short and J 2 bases short, with 3 bases between. This CDR3 comprises 11 residues. Germline CDR1 is SGHRS and CDR2 is YFSETQ.

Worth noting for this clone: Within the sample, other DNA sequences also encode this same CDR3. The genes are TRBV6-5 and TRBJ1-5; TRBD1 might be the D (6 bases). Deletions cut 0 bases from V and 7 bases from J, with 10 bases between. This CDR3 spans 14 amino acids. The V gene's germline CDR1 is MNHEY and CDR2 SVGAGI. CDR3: CASSYSRGLQPQHF. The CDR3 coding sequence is TGTGCCAGCAGTTACTCGAGGGGGTTACAGCCCCAGCATTTT.

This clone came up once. CDR3 nucleotide sequence: TGTGCCAGCAATAGAGGACAGGACGAGCAGTACTTC. Protein sequence: CASNRGQDEQYF. The rearrangement uses TRBV5-8 and TRBJ2-7, with TRBD1 matching over 7 bases. V lost 6 bases to trimming and J lost 5 bases; unmatched junction nucleotides: 5. Germline V gene sequence: CDR1 SGHTS, CDR2 YDEGEE. The CDR3 extends over 12 amino acids.

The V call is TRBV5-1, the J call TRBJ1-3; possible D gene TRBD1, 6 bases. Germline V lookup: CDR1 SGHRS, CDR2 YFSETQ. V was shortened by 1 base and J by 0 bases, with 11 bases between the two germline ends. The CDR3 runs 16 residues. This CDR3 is CASSLSQGYSGNTIYF. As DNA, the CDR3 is TGCGCCAGCAGCTTGTCCCAGGGGTACTCTGGAAACACCATATATTTT. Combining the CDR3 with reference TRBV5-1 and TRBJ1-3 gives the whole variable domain KAGVTQTPRYLIKTRGQQVTLSCSPISGHRSVSWYQQTPGQGLQFLFEYFSETQRNKGNFPGRFSGRQFSNSRSEMNVSTLELGDSALYLCASSLSQGYSGNTIYFGEGSWLTVV.

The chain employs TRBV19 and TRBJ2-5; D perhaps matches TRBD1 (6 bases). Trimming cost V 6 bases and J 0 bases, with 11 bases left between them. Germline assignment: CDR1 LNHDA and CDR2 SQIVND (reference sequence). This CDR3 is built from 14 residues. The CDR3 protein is CASSPTGNQETQYF. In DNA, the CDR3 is TGTGCCAGTAGCCCCACAGGGAACCAAGAGACCCAGTACTTC.